Below, 17 T cell receptor beta chains from the same sample are listed, as sequenced in a study of identifying expanded T cells in peripheral blood. TCRdb keeps only in-frame clones here, not all; method: immunoSEQ multiplex PCR. In the table there are roughly 84,000 clones, around 90% of which are singletons. Sequencing was carried out using blood. The receptors derive from a person between 18 and 69 years old in good health.

V is TRBV27 and J is TRBJ2-2, with 8 bases identical to TRBD1. This CDR3 has 17 residues. Per germline, CDR1 MNHEY and CDR2 SMNVEV (reference sequence). J lost 0 bases, V lost 3 bases, and 6 bases had no gene match. The CDR3 DNA reads as TGTGCCAGCAGTTTGTTTATCAGGGGGCCGAACACCGGGGAGCTGTTTTTT. Protein sequence: CASSLFIRGPNTGELFF.

The chain couples TRBV7-2 to TRBJ2-3; D may be TRBD2 (5 bases). The CDR3 runs 15 residues. Germline-derived CDR1 and CDR2 are SGHTA and FQGNSA. Trimming took off 6 bases at V and 5 bases at J, with 18 bases between the two ends. CDR3 sequence reads: CASRKTLAGVDTQYF. In DNA form, the CDR3 reads TGTGCCAGCAGGAAAACCCTGGCCGGGGTAGATACGCAGTATTTT.

V is TRBV7-2 and J is TRBJ2-3; TRBD2 matches at 14 bases. CDR3 length: 16 residues. Germline CDR1 SGHTA, CDR2 FQGNSA. After removal of 4 bases from V and 4 bases from J, the junction contained 4 bases not matched to a gene. The chain's CDR3 is CASSSGLAGGADTQYF. Written as DNA, the CDR3 is TGTGCCAGCAGCTCAGGACTAGCGGGGGGAGCAGATACGCAGTATTTT.

The chain is built from TRBV23-1 and TRBJ2-3; TRBD1 matches 9 bases. TRBV23-1 is an open reading frame, and its role is uncertain. The CDR3 is 16 residues long. V dropped 7 bases and J dropped 4; count of bases not matched to a gene: 12. The CDR3: CASIRQIQGAADTQYF. The CDR3 DNA is TGCGCCAGCATCCGACAAATACAGGGGGCCGCAGATACGCAGTATTTT.

J is TRBJ2-2 and V is TRBV28, with 10 bases that match TRBD2. J gave up 6 bases and V 2 bases, and 6 bases lay outside the gene matches. Germline loops: CDR1 MDHEN, CDR2 SYDVKM. This CDR3 comprises 16 residues. CDR3 protein: CASSLRTSGPAGELFF. DNA of the CDR3: TGTGCCAGCAGTTTAAGGACTAGCGGTCCGGCCGGGGAGCTGTTTTTT.

This chain connects TRBV6-5 to TRBJ2-5; maybe TRBD1 (5 bases). The CDR3 totals 15 residues. CDR1 is MNHEY, CDR2 SVGAGI, per germline. V lost 6 bases to trimming and J lost 1 base, with 15 bases between them. The CDR3 nucleotides are TGTGCCAGCAGCCTCAGGGCATTGGGCCAAGAGACCCAGTACTTC. As protein: CASSLRALGQETQYF.

This chain uses TRBV5-4 with TRBJ2-6; either TRBD1 or TRBD2 may supply D (5 bases each). The CDR3 covers 17 residues. With 1 base removed from V and 0 bases from J, the gap between germline ends came to 11 bases. Germline CDR1 and CDR2: SGHNT and YYREEE (reference sequence). CDR3 protein: CASSLSGHRSGANVLTF. The CDR3 DNA reads as TGTGCCAGCAGCTTGTCGGGGCACCGCTCTGGGGCCAACGTCCTGACTTTC.

This chain joins TRBV6-5 and TRBJ1-1; D is possibly TRBD1 (6 bases). V lost 0 bases, J lost 3 bases, and 11 bases lay in between. The germline gives CDR1 MNHEY, CDR2 SVGAGI. CDR3 length: 15 amino acids. CDR3 amino acids: CASSYSWGADTEAFF. The CDR3 nucleotides read TGTGCCAGCAGTTACTCTTGGGGGGCCGACACTGAAGCTTTCTTT.

This sequence joins TRBV6-1 and TRBJ1-3, with 8 bases aligning to TRBD1. The V gene's germline CDR1 is MNHNS and CDR2 SASEGT. This CDR3 comprises 15 residues. The ends lost 10 bases at V and 0 bases at J; junction bases unmatched: 8. CDR3 nucleotide sequence: TGTGCCACCGTAGGACAGGGAGGCTCTGGAAACACCATATATTTT. Translating gives CATVGQGGSGNTIYF.

This rearrangement joins TRBV10-3 to TRBJ2-3; D unclear. V was trimmed by 3 bases and J by 2 bases, leaving 3 bases between them. Germline V gene data show CDR1 as ENHRY and CDR2 as SYGVKD. CDR3 length: 12 residues. CDR3 loop: CAISDYTDTQYF. The CDR3 DNA is TGTGCCATCAGTGACTACACAGATACGCAGTATTTT.

The chain is built from TRBV5-1 and TRBJ1-2; a weak D match, TRBD1 (5 bases). There are 15 residues in the CDR3. The germline CDR1 and CDR2 sequences are SGHRS and YFSETQ. Trimming took off 0 bases at V and 3 bases at J, with 12 bases between the two ends. The CDR3 here is CASSLGAGTDYGYTF. The CDR3 DNA follows: TGCGCCAGCAGCTTGGGGGCAGGGACCGACTATGGCTACACCTTC.

This clone was counted only a few times. This chain uses TRBV29-1 with TRBJ1-1, with TRBD1 matching 7 bases. V was clipped by 3 bases and J by 5 bases; unmatched bases: 6. CDR3 size: 13 residues. Per germline, CDR1 SQVTM and CDR2 ANQGSEA. CDR3 region: CSVEEDRATEAFF. The CDR3 nucleotides read TGCAGCGTTGAGGAAGACAGGGCGACTGAAGCTTTCTTT.

The V and J genes are TRBV6-1 and TRBJ1-5; 8 bases fit TRBD1. Germline V lookup: CDR1 MNHNS, CDR2 SASEGT. V shed 2 bases and J 4 bases; nucleotides not matched to a gene: 1. The CDR3 runs to 14 residues. This chain's CDR3 is CASSERTGNQPQHF. For the CDR3, the DNA is TGTGCCAGCAGTGAAAGGACAGGGAATCAGCCCCAGCATTTT.

This chain joins TRBV9 and TRBJ1-2; 7 bases map to TRBD1. Germline trimming cut 4 bases from V and 4 bases from J; bases unmatched to any gene: 10. Germline values: CDR1 SGDLS, CDR2 YYNGEE. The CDR3 is 15 amino acids. For the CDR3, the DNA is TGTGCCAGCAGCCCCAGACAGGAGGGGGCCTATGGCTACACCTTC. Protein sequence: CASSPRQEGAYGYTF.

This clone appeared once. The chain is built from TRBV7-9 and TRBJ2-1; 8 bases are a match to TRBD1. The CDR3 extends over 16 amino acids. CDR1 SEHNR and CDR2 FQNEAQ come from the germline V gene (reference sequence). With V trimmed by 1 base and J by 2 bases, 4 bases remained unmatched. The CDR3 nucleotides read TGTGCCAGCAGCTTAGACGGCAGGGGGCCCTACAATGAGCAGTTCTTC. Translated: CASSLDGRGPYNEQFF.

This chain uses TRBV7-2 with TRBJ2-1; tentative D call: TRBD1 (6 bases). V lost 4 bases to trimming and J lost 1 base, with 14 bases between them. The CDR3 is 16 amino acids. Germline V gives CDR1 SGHTA, CDR2 FQGNSA. In DNA form, the CDR3 reads TGTGCCAGCAGCTCCTACAGGGCGAAGTCCTACAATGAGCAGTTCTTC. As protein: CASSSYRAKSYNEQFF.

This rearrangement joins TRBV30 to TRBJ1-2; D may be TRBD1 (5 bases). CDR1 is GTSNPN, CDR2 SVGIG, per germline (reference sequence). The length of the CDR3 is 14 residues. Trimming stripped 0 bases from V and 0 bases from J, with 8 bases between. The CDR3 DNA follows: TGTGCCTGGAGTGTCGGGGGATCTAACTATGGCTACACCTTC. Translation: CAWSVGGSNYGYTF.